The 16 T cell receptor beta chains in this list originate from one sample, sequenced in a study of T-cell reconstitution after alpha-beta-depleted transplantation in children. As it was prepared, the TCRbeta library received unique molecular identifiers. A single record per CDR3 protein comes from TCRdb applying MiXCR to the PCR reads. The sample consists of 450,000 to 600,000 distinct CDR3 sequences, 18% of them appearing once. This material consisted of PBMCs from the stem cell graft donor, taken from the stem cell graft. The source of these receptors is a human donor who donated a stem cell graft to a child with acute lymphoblastic leukemia.

The J gene is TRBJ2-7, the V gene TRBV29-1; 7 nucleotides agree with TRBD2. This CDR3 has 15 residues. V shed 5 bases, J shed 3 bases, and the junction held 13 bases outside the gene matches. The germline V gene encodes CDR1 SQVTM and CDR2 ANQGSEA. CDR3 amino acids: CSVIPTSSYLYEQYF. CDR3 nucleotide sequence: TGCAGCGTTATACCGACTAGCTCATATCTCTACGAGCAGTACTTC.

This clonotype was seen a handful of times. The CDR3 DNA reads as TGCAGCGTTGTAGAGGCCGTACAGCAGTTCTTC. Residues: CSVVEAVQQFF. The chain couples TRBV29-1 to TRBJ2-1; D is undetermined. This CDR3 contains 11 residues. Trimming removed 4 bases from V and 11 bases from J, with 12 bases in between. Germline-derived CDR1 and CDR2 are SQVTM and ANQGSEA.

The chain combines TRBV9 with TRBJ1-2; possible D gene TRBD1, 5 bases. In germline, CDR1 is SGDLS, CDR2 YYNGEE. The CDR3 sequence is 14 residues long. V was shortened by 0 bases and J by 6 bases, with 12 bases between the two germline ends. The CDR3 region has the DNA TGTGCCAGCAGCGTAGATCCAGGGAATGATGGCTACACCTTC. This encodes CASSVDPGNDGYTF.

This clonotype was observed a handful of times. This sequence joins TRBV5-6 and TRBJ2-1, with 9 bases that match TRBD1. Losses at the gene ends were 7 bases for V and 7 bases for J; bases not matched to a gene: 6. The CDR3 totals 13 residues. Germline-derived CDR1 and CDR2 are SGHDT and YYEEEE. CDR3 sequence: CASGGQGLNEQFF. The CDR3 bases are TGTGCCAGCGGCGGACAGGGGTTAAATGAGCAGTTCTTC.

The table lists this clonotype with a few counts. The rearrangement uses TRBV6-1 and TRBJ2-3, with D unresolved. Looked up from germline, CDR1 is MNHNS and CDR2 is SASEGT. Trimming removed 2 bases at V and 10 bases at J, with 13 bases between. The CDR3 loop spans 13 amino acids. The CDR3 reads CASSELPRFAQYF. CDR3 DNA sequence: TGTGCCAGCAGTGAACTCCCCAGGTTTGCGCAGTATTTT.

This chain joins TRBV2 and TRBJ2-7; 7 positions agree with TRBD2. The germline V gene has CDR1 SNHLY and CDR2 FYNNEI. Trimming took 2 bases from V and 2 from J; bases not matched to a gene: 6. The CDR3 contains 15 residues. This CDR3 is CASSERGRATYEQYF. Written as DNA, the CDR3 is TGTGCCAGCAGTGAACGGGGGAGGGCCACCTACGAGCAGTACTTC.

The chain couples TRBV5-1 to TRBJ2-4; possible D gene TRBD1, 5 bases. The V and J ends lost 3 bases and 0 bases respectively, with 7 bases between them. Germline V CDR1 and CDR2: SGHRS, YFSETQ. This CDR3 has 14 residues. DNA of the CDR3: TGCGCCAGCAGCTATGACAGAGCCAAAAACATTCAGTACTTC. It translates to CASSYDRAKNIQYF. The full variable domain, with the rest looked up from reference TRBV5-1 and TRBJ2-4, is KAGVTQTPRYLIKTRGQQVTLSCSPISGHRSVSWYQQTPGQGLQFLFEYFSETQRNKGNFPGRFSGRQFSNSRSEMNVSTLELGDSALYLCASSYDRAKNIQYFGAGTRLSVL.

Note on this clonotype: A much bigger clone sits one base away, suggesting this may be a read error. This sequence joins TRBV20-1 and TRBJ1-1; no clear D gene. The CDR3 covers 12 residues. The germline V gene has CDR1 DFQATT and CDR2 SNEGSKA (reference sequence). In DNA, the CDR3 is TGCAGTGCTAGAGATCCAAACACTCAAGCTTTCTTT. This encodes CSARDPNTQAFF.

The rearrangement links TRBV10-3 to TRBJ1-4; no clear D. This CDR3 spans 15 amino acids. Trimming removed 0 bases at V and 2 bases at J, with 7 bases between. Germline-derived CDR1 and CDR2 are ENHRY and SYGVKD. CDR3 residues: CAISESAVTNEKLFF. The DNA for the CDR3 is TGTGCCATCAGTGAGTCGGCAGTCACTAATGAAAAACTGTTTTTT.

There are a few counts of this clonotype. V usage is TRBV5-1 and J usage is TRBJ2-1; 9 bases fit TRBD1. Germline CDR1 reads SGHRS; CDR2 reads YFSETQ. The CDR3 loop spans 17 amino acids. Trimming cost V 2 bases and J 1 base; bases outside gene matches: 7. Here the CDR3 reads CASSFTTGTGSYNEQFF. The CDR3 DNA sequence: TGCGCCAGCAGCTTTACAACCGGGACAGGGTCCTACAATGAGCAGTTCTTC.

The chain employs TRBV7-9 and TRBJ2-7; the D gene is possibly TRBD2 (5 bases). V was clipped by 4 bases and J by 4 bases, with 17 bases between them. Germline assignment: CDR1 SEHNR and CDR2 FQNEAQ (reference sequence). CDR3 size: 15 residues. Here the CDR3 DNA reads TGTGCCAGCAGCTGGACGGGAAAACCACCGTACGAGCAGTACTTC. Amino acid sequence: CASSWTGKPPYEQYF. Looking up the rest from reference TRBV7-9 and TRBJ2-7 gives the full variable domain: DTGVSQNPRHKITKRGQNVTFRCDPISEHNRLYWYRQTLGQGPEFLTYFQNEAQLEKSRLLSDRFSAERPKGSFSTLEIQRTEQGDSAMYLCASSWTGKPPYEQYFGPGTRLTVT.

J is TRBJ2-1 and V is TRBV11-1, with 13 positions matching TRBD2. V shed 5 bases and J 4 bases; nucleotides not matched to a gene: 14. The CDR3 is 19 amino acids. Germline V gives CDR1 SGHAT, CDR2 FQDESV (reference sequence). CDR3 region: CASSPLTLTSGRRYNEQFF. The CDR3 DNA sequence: TGTGCCAGCAGCCCCCTTACCCTGACTAGCGGGAGGCGATACAATGAGCAGTTCTTC.

This rearrangement joins TRBV20-1 to TRBJ2-3; maybe TRBD2 (6 bases). V was trimmed by 5 bases and J by 2 bases, leaving 17 bases between them. The CDR3 has 15 amino acids. Germline V gene sequence: CDR1 DFQATT, CDR2 SNEGSKA (reference sequence). The CDR3 nucleotides read TGCAGTGCTGGGGGGACCCACATCTACACAGATACGCAGTATTTT. Its protein is CSAGGTHIYTDTQYF.

The J gene is TRBJ2-2, the V gene TRBV7-9; 8 bases map to TRBD2. Trimming at V came to 6 bases and at J to 3 bases, leaving 6 bases not matched to a gene. Germline values: CDR1 SEHNR, CDR2 FQNEAQ (reference sequence). The CDR3 has 15 amino acids. CDR3 bases: TGTGCCAGCAGTCGGGGGGGGCCCGACACCGGGGAGCTGTTTTTT. This codes for CASSRGGPDTGELFF.

This chain uses TRBV10-2 with TRBJ2-7; the D call may be TRBD1 or TRBD2 (5 bases each). The V end lost 4 bases, the J end lost 6 bases, and 13 bases lay between the germline ends. The CDR3 runs to 13 residues. Germline V gene lookup returns CDR1 WSHSY and CDR2 SAAADI. The CDR3 nucleotides read TGCGCCAGCAGTGGGACCGGGACGTCCGAGCAGTACTTC. Translated, it gives CASSGTGTSEQYF.

The genes are TRBV7-6 and TRBJ2-2, with TRBD1 matching over 9 bases. Germline-derived CDR1 and CDR2 are SGHVS and FNYEAQ. This CDR3 has 15 amino acids. V trimming: 4 bases; J trimming: 4 bases; junction bases outside the gene matches: 4. CDR3 loop: CASSSGQGGTGELFF. In DNA, the CDR3 is TGTGCCAGCAGCTCGGGACAGGGCGGCACCGGGGAGCTGTTTTTT.